The sequence of this T cell receptor (beta chain) was determined in a study of monozygotic twins with inflammatory bowel disease. Donors each contributed one blood sample measuring less than 3 ml. TCRdb re-called the 5' RACE reads; one entry per CDR3 protein, DNA not given. This sample's table reports under 350,000 distinct CDR3 sequences. CDR3 length: 15 residues. Germline CDR1 MNHEY, CDR2 SVGAGI. Sequenced sample: blood. This sequence joins TRBV6-5 and TRBJ2-3; TCRdb's D call, TRBD1, is unchecked because there is no DNA. This clonotype originated in a human donor with ulcerative colitis or Crohn's disease, or a healthy co-twin of an affected twin (not recorded which). The CDR3 protein is CASSYSLSRTDTQYF.